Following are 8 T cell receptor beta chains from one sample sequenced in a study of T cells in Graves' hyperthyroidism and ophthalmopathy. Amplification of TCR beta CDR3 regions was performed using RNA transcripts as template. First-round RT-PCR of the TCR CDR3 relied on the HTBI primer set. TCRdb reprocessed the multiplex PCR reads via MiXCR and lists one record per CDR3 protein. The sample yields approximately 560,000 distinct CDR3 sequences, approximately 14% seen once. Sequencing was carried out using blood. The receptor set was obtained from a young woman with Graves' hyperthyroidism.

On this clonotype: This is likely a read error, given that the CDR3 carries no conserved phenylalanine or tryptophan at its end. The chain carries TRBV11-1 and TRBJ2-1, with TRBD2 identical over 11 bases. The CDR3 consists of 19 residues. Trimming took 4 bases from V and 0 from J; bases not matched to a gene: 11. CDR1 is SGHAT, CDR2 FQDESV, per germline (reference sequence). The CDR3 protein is CASSSKPGLAALSYNEQFL. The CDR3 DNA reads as TGTGCCAGCAGCTCGAAGCCGGGACTAGCGGCCCTCTCCTACAATGAGCAGTTCCTC.

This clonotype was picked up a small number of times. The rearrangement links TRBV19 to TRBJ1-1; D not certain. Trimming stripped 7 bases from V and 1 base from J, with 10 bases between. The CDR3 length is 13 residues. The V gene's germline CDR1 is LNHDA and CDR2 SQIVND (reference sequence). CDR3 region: CASKSRANTEAFF. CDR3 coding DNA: TGTGCCAGTAAGTCTAGGGCGAACACTGAAGCTTTCTTT.

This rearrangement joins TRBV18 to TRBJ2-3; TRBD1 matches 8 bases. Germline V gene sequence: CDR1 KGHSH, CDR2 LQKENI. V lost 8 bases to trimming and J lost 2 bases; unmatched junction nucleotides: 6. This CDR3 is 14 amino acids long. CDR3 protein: CASQQTGVTDTQYF. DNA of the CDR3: TGTGCCAGCCAACAGACAGGGGTCACAGATACGCAGTATTTT. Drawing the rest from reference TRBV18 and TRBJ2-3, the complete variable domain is NAGVMQNPRHLVRRRGQEARLRCSPMKGHSHVYWYRQLPEEGLKFMVYLQKENIIDESGMPKERFSAEFPKEGPSILRIQQVVRGDSAAYFCASQQTGVTDTQYFGPGTRLTVL.

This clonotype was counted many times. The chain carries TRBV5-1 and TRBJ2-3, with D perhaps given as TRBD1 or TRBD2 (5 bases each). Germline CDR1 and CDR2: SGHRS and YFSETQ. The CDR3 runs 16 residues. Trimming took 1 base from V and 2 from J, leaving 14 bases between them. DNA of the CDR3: TGCGCCAGCAGCTTGTTGGGGACGACCGACACAGATACGCAGTATTTT. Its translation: CASSLLGTTDTDTQYF.

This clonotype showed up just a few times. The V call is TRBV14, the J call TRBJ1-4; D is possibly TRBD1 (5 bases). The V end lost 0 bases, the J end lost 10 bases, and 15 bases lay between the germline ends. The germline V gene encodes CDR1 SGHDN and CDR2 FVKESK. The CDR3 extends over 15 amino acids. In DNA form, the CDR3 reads TGTGCCAGCAGCCAAGACTCTAGACGGAGGGGAAAACTGTTTTTT. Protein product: CASSQDSRRRGKLFF.

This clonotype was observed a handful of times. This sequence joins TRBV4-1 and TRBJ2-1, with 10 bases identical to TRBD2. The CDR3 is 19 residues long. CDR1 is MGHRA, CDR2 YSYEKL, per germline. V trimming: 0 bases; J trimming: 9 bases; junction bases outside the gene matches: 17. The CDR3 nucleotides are TGCGCCAGCAGCCAAGATCGGGGCGGAGCGGGAGGGCCGAGGACTGAGCAGTTCTTC. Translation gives CASSQDRGGAGGPRTEQFF.

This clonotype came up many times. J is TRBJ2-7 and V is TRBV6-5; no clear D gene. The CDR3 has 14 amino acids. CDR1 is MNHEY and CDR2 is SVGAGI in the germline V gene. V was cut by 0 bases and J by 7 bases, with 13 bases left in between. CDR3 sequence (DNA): TGTGCCAGCAGTTACTCGATGGCGCCGGGTGAGCAGTACTTC. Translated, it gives CASSYSMAPGEQYF.

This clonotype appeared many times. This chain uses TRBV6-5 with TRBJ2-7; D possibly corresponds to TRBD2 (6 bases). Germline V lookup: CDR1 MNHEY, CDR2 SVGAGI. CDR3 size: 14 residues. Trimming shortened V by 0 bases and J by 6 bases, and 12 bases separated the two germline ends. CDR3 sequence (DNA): TGTGCCAGCAGTTACTCTCGGGGGACTGGCGAGCAGTACTTC. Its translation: CASSYSRGTGEQYF.